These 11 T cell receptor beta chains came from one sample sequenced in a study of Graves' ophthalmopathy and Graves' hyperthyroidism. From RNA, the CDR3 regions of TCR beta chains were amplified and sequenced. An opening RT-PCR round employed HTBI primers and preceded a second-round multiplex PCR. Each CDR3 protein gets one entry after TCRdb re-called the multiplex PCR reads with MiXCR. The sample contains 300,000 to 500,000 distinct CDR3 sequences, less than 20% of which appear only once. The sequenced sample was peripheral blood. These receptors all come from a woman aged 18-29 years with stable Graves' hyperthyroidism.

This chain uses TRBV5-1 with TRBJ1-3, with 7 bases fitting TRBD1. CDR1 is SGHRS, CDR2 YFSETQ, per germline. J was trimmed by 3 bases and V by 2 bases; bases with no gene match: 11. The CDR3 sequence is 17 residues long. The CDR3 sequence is CASSFSTGRDYGNTIYF. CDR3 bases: TGCGCCAGCAGCTTTTCGACAGGGAGAGATTATGGAAACACCATATATTTT.

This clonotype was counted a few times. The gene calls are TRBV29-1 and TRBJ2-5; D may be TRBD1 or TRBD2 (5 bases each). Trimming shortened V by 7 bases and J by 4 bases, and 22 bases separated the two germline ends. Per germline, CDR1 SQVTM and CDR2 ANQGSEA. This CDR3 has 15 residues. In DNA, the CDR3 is TGCAGCGCGCGGGCTTCCCGGGCCGACAGAGAGACCCAGTACTTC. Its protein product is CSARASRADRETQYF. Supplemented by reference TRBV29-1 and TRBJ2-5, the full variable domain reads SAVISQKPSRDICQRGTSLTIQCQVDSQVTMMFWYRQQPGQSLTLIATANQGSEATYESGFVIDKFPISRPNLTFSTLTVSNMSPEDSSIYLCSARASRADRETQYFGPGTRLLVL.

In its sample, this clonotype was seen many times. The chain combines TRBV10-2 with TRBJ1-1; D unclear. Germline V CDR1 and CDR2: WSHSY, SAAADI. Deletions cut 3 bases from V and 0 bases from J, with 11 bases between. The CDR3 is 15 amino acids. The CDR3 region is CASSEWQALNTEAFF. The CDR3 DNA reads TGCGCCAGCAGTGAATGGCAGGCACTGAACACTGAAGCTTTCTTT.

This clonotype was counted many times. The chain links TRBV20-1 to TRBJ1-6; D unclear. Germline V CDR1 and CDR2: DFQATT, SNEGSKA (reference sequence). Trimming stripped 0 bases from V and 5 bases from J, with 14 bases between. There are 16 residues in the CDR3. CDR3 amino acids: CSARDQYRTDNSPLHF. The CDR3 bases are TGCAGTGCTAGAGATCAATACCGGACGGATAATTCACCCCTCCACTTT.

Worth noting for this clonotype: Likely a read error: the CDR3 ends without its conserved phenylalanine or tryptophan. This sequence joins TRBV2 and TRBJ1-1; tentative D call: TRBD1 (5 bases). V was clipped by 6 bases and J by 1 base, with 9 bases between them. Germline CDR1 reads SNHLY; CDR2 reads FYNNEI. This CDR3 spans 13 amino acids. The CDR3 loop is CASRGDRNTEAFL. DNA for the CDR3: TGTGCCAGCAGAGGGGACCGGAACACTGAAGCTTTCTTG.

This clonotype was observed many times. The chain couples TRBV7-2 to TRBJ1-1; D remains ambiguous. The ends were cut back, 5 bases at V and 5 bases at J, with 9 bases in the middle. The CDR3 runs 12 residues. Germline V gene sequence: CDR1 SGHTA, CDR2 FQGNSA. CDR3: CASSPYGTEAFF. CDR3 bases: TGTGCCAGCAGCCCATACGGGACTGAAGCTTTCTTT.

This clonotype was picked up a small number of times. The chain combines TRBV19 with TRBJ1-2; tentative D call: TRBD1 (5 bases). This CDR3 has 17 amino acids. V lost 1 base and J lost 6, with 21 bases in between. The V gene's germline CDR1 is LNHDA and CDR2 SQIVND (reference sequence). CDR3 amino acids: CASSIALRGGRTHGYTF. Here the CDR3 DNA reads TGTGCCAGTAGTATAGCGCTACGTGGGGGTAGGACACATGGCTACACCTTC.

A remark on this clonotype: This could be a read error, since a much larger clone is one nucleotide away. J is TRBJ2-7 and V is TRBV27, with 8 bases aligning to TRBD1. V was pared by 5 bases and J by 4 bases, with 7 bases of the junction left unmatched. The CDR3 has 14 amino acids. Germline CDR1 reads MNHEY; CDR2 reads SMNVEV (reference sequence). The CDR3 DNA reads TGTGCCAGCAGTCTATACAGGGGGTGGTACGAGCAGTACGTC. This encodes CASSLYRGWYEQYV.

The CDR3 bases are TGTGCCAGCAGTTACTCTTCGGACAGTTCCTACGAGCAGTACTTC. It codes for CASSYSSDSSYEQYF. The chain recombines TRBV6-5 with TRBJ2-5; maybe TRBD1 (6 bases). The DNA matches TRBJ2-7 better at its end, which makes the J call doubtful. Germline loops: CDR1 MNHEY, CDR2 SVGAGI. The CDR3 runs to 15 residues.

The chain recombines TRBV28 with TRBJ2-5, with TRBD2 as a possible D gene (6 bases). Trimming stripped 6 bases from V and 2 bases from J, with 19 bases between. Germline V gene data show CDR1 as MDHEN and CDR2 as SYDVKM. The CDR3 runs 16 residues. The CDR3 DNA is TGTGCCAGCAGCAGACGTGGGCGGCGGGGACAAGAGACCCAGTACTTC. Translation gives CASSRRGRRGQETQYF.

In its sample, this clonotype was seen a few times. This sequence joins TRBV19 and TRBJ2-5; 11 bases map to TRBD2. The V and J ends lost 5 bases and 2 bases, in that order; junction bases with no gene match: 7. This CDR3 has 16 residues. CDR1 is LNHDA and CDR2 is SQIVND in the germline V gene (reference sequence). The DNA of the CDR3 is TGTGCCAGTAGTGTTGGACTAGCGGGTCTACAAGAGACCCAGTACTTC. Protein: CASSVGLAGLQETQYF. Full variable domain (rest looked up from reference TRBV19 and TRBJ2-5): DGGITQSPKYLFRKEGQNVTLSCEQNLNHDAMYWYRQDPGQGLRLIYYSQIVNDFQKGDIAEGYSVSREKKESFPLTVTSAQKNPTAFYLCASSVGLAGLQETQYFGPGTRLLVL.